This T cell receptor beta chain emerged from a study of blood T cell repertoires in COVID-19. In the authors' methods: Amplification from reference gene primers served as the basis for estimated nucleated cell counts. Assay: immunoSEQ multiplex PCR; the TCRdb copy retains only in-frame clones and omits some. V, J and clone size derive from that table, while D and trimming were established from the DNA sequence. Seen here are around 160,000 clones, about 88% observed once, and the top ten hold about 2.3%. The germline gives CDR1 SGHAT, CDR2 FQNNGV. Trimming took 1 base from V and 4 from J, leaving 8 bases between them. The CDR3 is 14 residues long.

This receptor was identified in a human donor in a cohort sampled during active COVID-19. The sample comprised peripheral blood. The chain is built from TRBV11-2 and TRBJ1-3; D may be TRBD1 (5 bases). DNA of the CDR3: TGTGCCAGCAGCTTAGGAAGGGGCGGAAACACCATATATTTT. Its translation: CASSLGRGGNTIYF.